This record covers a single T cell receptor (beta chain). The germline V and J ends were trimmed by 0 bases and 1 base, with 10 bases remaining between them. This CDR3 is 16 amino acids long. CDR1 is SGHVS and CDR2 is FNYEAQ in the germline V gene. This record belongs to a study of blood T cell repertoires in COVID-19. Study overall: PBMCs, B-cell-depleted T cells, or T cells were the source of the cDNA or gDNA that made up the material.

Using immunoSEQ multiplex PCR, the repertoire was profiled, and TCRdb retains in-frame clones only, with some absent. The data contain some 400,000 clones, around 90% of them singletons. Input material: peripheral blood. The chain links TRBV7-6 to TRBJ1-3; the D gene is possibly TRBD1 (5 bases). This TCR was recovered from a human donor in a cohort sampled during active COVID-19. CDR3 nucleotides: TGTGCCAGCAGCTTAGCAGCCGGGGGATCTGGAAACACCATATATTTT. Encoded protein: CASSLAAGGSGNTIYF.